Shown below are 27 T cell receptor beta chains from a single sample sequenced in a study of cytomegalovirus exposure and HLA in healthy donors. Produced via immunoSEQ multiplex PCR; TCRdb's table is partial and in-frame only. This table has tens of thousands of clones, roughly 93% appearing once. Sequencing was performed on PBMCs. These receptors originate from a woman in her 30s in good health and CMV-seronegative.

The genes are TRBV18 and TRBJ1-1; 7 bases agree with TRBD1. After removal of 4 bases from V and 4 bases from J, the junction contained 6 bases not matched to a gene. This CDR3 contains 14 residues. Germline V lookup: CDR1 KGHSH, CDR2 LQKENI. The DNA for the CDR3 is TGTGCCAGCTCACTCGACAGGGCAGGCACTGAAGCTTTCTTT. This encodes CASSLDRAGTEAFF.

The V gene is TRBV28, the J gene TRBJ2-7; possibly TRBD1 for D (6 bases). The CDR3 contains 15 residues. Germline V gives CDR1 MDHEN, CDR2 SYDVKM. V was clipped by 6 bases and J by 0 bases, with 15 bases between them. DNA of the CDR3: TGTGCCAGCAGCCGCGTGGAGGACAGCTCCTACGAGCAGTACTTC. It specifies CASSRVEDSSYEQYF.

There are a few counts of this clone. This chain connects TRBV18 to TRBJ1-6; D remains unclear. Germline-derived CDR1 and CDR2 are KGHSH and LQKENI. V was pared by 2 bases and J by 7 bases, with 6 bases between. CDR3 length equals 13 residues. The CDR3 bases are TGTGCCAGCTCACCAGAGATAAATTCACCCCTCCACTTT. It encodes CASSPEINSPLHF.

The chain employs TRBV7-2 and TRBJ2-1; D not resolved. CDR1 SGHTA and CDR2 FQGNSA come from the germline V gene. This CDR3 spans 12 amino acids. Trimming cost V 2 bases and J 9 bases, with 8 bases left between them. CDR3 nucleotides: TGTGCCAGCAGCTTACTAGGCAGTGAGCAGTTCTTC. Residues: CASSLLGSEQFF.

V gene TRBV5-1 combines with J gene TRBJ2-5; 8 bases line up with TRBD1. The CDR3 extends over 17 amino acids. CDR1 is SGHRS, CDR2 YFSETQ, per germline. J lost 5 bases, V lost 0 bases, and 12 bases had no gene match. CDR3 amino acids: CASSLGVNRGSSETQYF. CDR3 bases: TGCGCCAGCAGCTTGGGGGTCAACAGGGGGTCCAGTGAGACCCAGTACTTC.

This clone has more than one count but fewer than ten. The V gene is TRBV7-9, the J gene TRBJ1-2; 9 bases match TRBD1. There are 16 residues in the CDR3. Germline V lookup: CDR1 SEHNR, CDR2 FQNEAQ (reference sequence). V lost 5 bases, J lost 2 bases, and 9 bases stayed unmatched. This CDR3 reads CASSRGGTGNNYGYTF. Written as DNA, the CDR3 is TGTGCCAGCAGCCGAGGGGGGACAGGGAACAACTATGGCTACACCTTC. Full variable domain (missing parts from reference TRBV7-9 and TRBJ1-2): DTGVSQNPRHKITKRGQNVTFRCDPISEHNRLYWYRQTLGQGPEFLTYFQNEAQLEKSRLLSDRFSAERPKGSFSTLEIQRTEQGDSAMYLCASSRGGTGNNYGYTFGSGTRLTVV.

This clone appeared a single time. J is TRBJ1-5 and V is TRBV6-1; a weak D match, TRBD1 (6 bases). The CDR3 runs 13 residues. Germline-derived CDR1 and CDR2 are MNHNS and SASEGT. Trimming cost V 7 bases and J 5 bases, with 12 bases left between them. The CDR3 spells CASTGQTDQPQHF. CDR3 DNA: TGTGCCAGCACTGGACAGACTGATCAGCCCCAGCATTTT.

The chain employs TRBV18 and TRBJ2-1; 9 bases are shared with TRBD2. V shed 4 bases and J 7 bases; nucleotides not matched to a gene: 8. Germline CDR1 is KGHSH and CDR2 is LQKENI. This CDR3 has 15 residues. This chain's CDR3 is CASSHPSGKVNEQFF. DNA of the CDR3: TGTGCCAGCTCACATCCTAGCGGGAAGGTGAATGAGCAGTTCTTC.

The chain has TRBV7-3 and TRBJ2-1; 9 positions match TRBD2. V lost 5 bases to trimming and J lost 6 bases; unmatched junction nucleotides: 11. The CDR3 runs to 16 residues. Per germline, CDR1 SGHTA and CDR2 FQGTGA. The CDR3 region has the DNA TGTGCCAGCAGCCTAGGCGGCGGGGGGGCTTTCAATGAGCAGTTCTTC. Translating gives CASSLGGGGAFNEQFF.

J is TRBJ1-3 and V is TRBV28, with D maybe TRBD1 (6 bases). The CDR3 consists of 18 residues. Trimming left V 6 bases short and J 1 base short, with 22 bases between. The V gene's germline CDR1 is MDHEN and CDR2 SYDVKM. CDR3 in amino acids: CASSRVGKGHQSGNTIYF. The CDR3 nucleotides read TGTGCCAGCAGCAGAGTCGGAAAGGGACATCAGTCTGGAAACACCATATATTTT. The full variable domain, with the rest looked up from reference TRBV28 and TRBJ1-3, is DVKVTQSSRYLVKRTGEKVFLECVQDMDHENMFWYRQDPGLGLRLIYFSYDVKMKEKGDIPEGYSVSREKKERFSLILESASTNQTSMYLCASSRVGKGHQSGNTIYFGEGSWLTVV.

This CDR3 reads CASSMGGRKTEAFF. Written as DNA, the CDR3 is TGTGCCAGTAGTATGGGGGGGAGGAAGACTGAAGCTTTCTTT. This chain joins TRBV19 and TRBJ1-1; D is perhaps TRBD1 (5 bases). The CDR3 is 14 amino acids. With 3 bases removed from V and 5 bases from J, the gap between germline ends came to 13 bases. Germline CDR1 is LNHDA and CDR2 is SQIVND (reference sequence).

The chain joins TRBV6-1 to TRBJ2-1, with 8 bases fitting TRBD2. Trimming took 6 bases from V and 1 from J; bases not matched to a gene: 5. The CDR3 is 15 amino acids. Germline V gene sequence: CDR1 MNHNS, CDR2 SASEGT. The CDR3 DNA reads as TGTGCCAGCAGATGGGAGCGGGGGTCCTACAATGAGCAGTTCTTC. This sequence encodes CASRWERGSYNEQFF.

This chain joins TRBV5-6 and TRBJ1-6; D may be TRBD1 (6 bases). V shed 3 bases and J shed 13 bases, with 14 bases lying between them. From germline, CDR1 is SGHDT and CDR2 YYEEEE. The CDR3 extends over 13 amino acids. In DNA, the CDR3 is TGTGCCAGCAGCTCGTCCCACAGGGTCCCCCTCCACTTT. Residues: CASSSSHRVPLHF. The variable domain in full, completed from reference TRBV5-6 and TRBJ1-6, reads DAGVTQSPTHLIKTRGQQVTLRCSPKSGHDTVSWYQQALGQGPQFIFQYYEEEERQRGNFPDRFSGHQFPNYSSELNVNALLLGDSALYLCASSSSHRVPLHFGNGTRLTVT.

The chain is built from TRBV4-1 and TRBJ1-1; D may be TRBD1 (6 bases). Trimming stripped 0 bases from V and 5 bases from J, with 13 bases between. Germline lookup yields CDR1 MGHRA and CDR2 YSYEKL. The CDR3 contains 15 residues. The chain's CDR3 is CASSQEAGVVTEAFF. CDR3 in DNA: TGCGCCAGCAGCCAAGAGGCAGGGGTCGTGACTGAAGCTTTCTTT.

The chain has TRBV28 and TRBJ1-2; 9 nucleotides agree with TRBD1. The germline gives CDR1 MDHEN, CDR2 SYDVKM. The CDR3 has 14 residues. Trimming removed 5 bases from V and 4 bases from J; junction bases left unmatched: 5. CDR3 region: CASSPQGAVYGYTF. CDR3 nucleotide sequence: TGTGCCAGCAGTCCACAGGGGGCGGTCTATGGCTACACCTTC.

The J gene is TRBJ1-1, the V gene TRBV4-3, with D maybe TRBD1 (5 bases). Germline values: CDR1 LGHNA, CDR2 YSLEER. The CDR3 contains 15 residues. Trimming took 0 bases from V and 6 from J, leaving 14 bases between them. CDR3 amino acids: CASSQETWGSAEAFF. CDR3 DNA sequence: TGCGCCAGCAGCCAAGAGACGTGGGGCTCGGCTGAAGCTTTCTTT.

The chain employs TRBV7-8 and TRBJ2-1; 16 positions agree with TRBD2. This CDR3 spans 15 amino acids. CDR1 SGHVS and CDR2 FQNEAQ come from the germline V gene. J was trimmed by 11 bases and V by 4 bases; bases with no gene match: 5. CDR3 in DNA: TGTGCCAGCAGCTCGGGACTAGCGGGAGGGATCCAGCAGTTCTTC. Translating gives CASSSGLAGGIQQFF.

The genes are TRBV7-8 and TRBJ1-1, with D possibly matching TRBD1 (5 bases). Per the germline V gene, CDR1 is SGHVS and CDR2 is FQNEAQ. The V and J ends lost 3 bases and 5 bases respectively, with 13 bases between them. This CDR3 has 14 residues. The CDR3 coding sequence is TGTGCCAGCAGCTTGGGGGGGGAGACGACTGAAGCTTTCTTT. This codes for CASSLGGETTEAFF.

This CDR3 reads CASSARTGAHYEQYF. In DNA, the CDR3 is TGCGCCAGCAGCGCCCGGACAGGGGCCCACTACGAGCAGTACTTC. This sequence joins TRBV4-1 and TRBJ2-7; 9 nucleotides match TRBD1. This CDR3 region has 15 residues. Germline V lookup: CDR1 MGHRA, CDR2 YSYEKL. The V gene end was trimmed by 5 bases and the J gene end by 3 bases; junction bases not matched to a gene: 8.

This clone was seen only once. V and J are TRBV6-4 and TRBJ1-2, with TRBD1 identical over 7 bases. CDR1 is MRHNA, CDR2 SNTAGT, per germline. V shed 6 bases, J shed 2 bases, and the junction held 9 bases outside the gene matches. The CDR3 consists of 15 residues. CDR3 sequence (DNA): TGTGCCAGCAGCCTTAGACAGGGCCTAAACTATGGCTACACCTTC. It is translated as CASSLRQGLNYGYTF.

The chain couples TRBV19 to TRBJ2-5, with D perhaps matching TRBD2 (6 bases). The CDR3 is 13 residues long. Trimming pared 7 bases from V and 5 bases from J, leaving 14 bases between. Germline-derived CDR1 and CDR2 are LNHDA and SQIVND (reference sequence). The DNA for the CDR3 is TGTGCCAGTAAAAGCGGGCAATGGGAGACCCAGTACTTC. This sequence encodes CASKSGQWETQYF.

The J gene is TRBJ2-5, the V gene TRBV30, with 9 bases lining up with TRBD2. Germline V lookup: CDR1 GTSNPN, CDR2 SVGIG (reference sequence). After removal of 4 bases from V and 5 bases from J, the junction contained 8 bases not matched to a gene. The CDR3 loop spans 14 amino acids. The CDR3 loop is CAWNSGSGGETQYF. The CDR3 coding sequence is TGTGCCTGGAATAGCGGGAGCGGGGGTGAGACCCAGTACTTC.

CDR3 DNA: TGCGCCAGCAGCTACTCAGGTACTCAAGAGACCCAGTACTTC. Amino acids: CASSYSGTQETQYF. The chain is built from TRBV5-1 and TRBJ2-5; D not resolved. The CDR3 is 14 residues long. CDR1 and CDR2 from the germline V gene are SGHRS and YFSETQ. V gave up 3 bases and J gave up 2 bases, with 11 bases separating them. Full variable domain (missing parts from reference TRBV5-1 and TRBJ2-5): KAGVTQTPRYLIKTRGQQVTLSCSPISGHRSVSWYQQTPGQGLQFLFEYFSETQRNKGNFPGRFSGRQFSNSRSEMNVSTLELGDSALYLCASSYSGTQETQYFGPGTRLLVL.

This clone came up once. The chain uses TRBV27 and TRBJ2-1; TRBD2 is a possible D gene (5 bases). V was shortened by 5 bases and J by 1 base, with 12 bases between the two germline ends. From germline, CDR1 is MNHEY and CDR2 SMNVEV (reference sequence). The CDR3 covers 15 residues. CDR3 residues: CASSDPTRSYNEQFF. CDR3 DNA: TGTGCCAGCAGTGACCCCACTAGGTCCTACAATGAGCAGTTCTTC.

V is TRBV6-1 and J is TRBJ1-6, with D tentatively TRBD1 (6 bases). This CDR3 comprises 17 residues. Germline CDR1 reads MNHNS; CDR2 reads SASEGT. Deletions cut 2 bases from V and 7 bases from J, with 18 bases between. This CDR3 is CASSEQAGVYGNSPLHF. Written as DNA, the CDR3 is TGTGCCAGCAGTGAACAGGCAGGGGTATATGGAAATTCACCCCTCCACTTT.

V usage is TRBV7-9 and J usage is TRBJ2-3; tentative D call: TRBD2 (5 bases). The V gene lost 7 bases and the J gene lost 2 bases, with 16 bases spanning the gap. The length of the CDR3 is 15 residues. The V gene's germline CDR1 is SEHNR and CDR2 FQNEAQ (reference sequence). The CDR3 here is CASNYGRGSTDTQYF. The CDR3, as DNA: TGTGCCAGCAACTACGGACGGGGTTCCACAGATACGCAGTATTTT.

V is TRBV28 and J is TRBJ1-1; D ambiguous. Germline values: CDR1 MDHEN, CDR2 SYDVKM. V shed 6 bases and J shed 0 bases, with 17 bases lying between them. The length of the CDR3 is 16 residues. Written as DNA, the CDR3 is TGTGCCAGCAGAAGCAGCGGGAAAACTATGAACACTGAAGCTTTCTTT. It specifies CASRSSGKTMNTEAFF.